This record concerns one T cell receptor beta chain sequence. In this sample, this clone turned up a few times. Its antigen target is currently unknown. It has no much larger one-base neighbor in the sample; base qualities were not kept. Library preparation employed the immunoSEQ multiplex PCR assay. To provide template for TCR sequencing, every sample had RNA extracted and reverse transcribed into cDNA. SuperScript III was used to make first-strand cDNA, primed with a 2:1 mix of oligo-dT and random hexamers. Amplification bias was assessed with a synthetic immune receptor repertoire, and residual bias was removed computationally. The authors processed their data as follows. Raw reads were preprocessed for error removal, and CDR3 was defined according to IMGT conventions as running from the conserved cysteine to phenylalanine. Clonality was computed by normalizing Shannon entropy by log2 of the number of productive unique TCRs and subtracting the result from 1. Scalp TCRbeta sequences were cross-referenced with sorted blood CD4 and CD8 repertoires so that the CD4 or CD8 identity of scalp clones could be inferred. Sourced from immuneACCESS, this table was stored by TCRdb with only in-frame sequences that have V and J called. A share of the clones is absent; for the studies checked, an unresolved V gene accounts for under half, and the remainder has no known explanation. V, J and clone size are those of that table, while D and trimming were read from the DNA. Within this sample are 190,000 or so clones, with about 60% of them counted one time only. Roughly 12% of the sample goes to the ten largest clones.

The time point label corresponds to: 20 to 30 weeks on oral tofacitinib. The label giving this sample's treatment or condition can be read as: oral pan-JAK inhibitor, 5-10 mg twice daily. Lesional scalp punch biopsies and peripheral blood were obtained from alopecia areata patients. PBMCs were isolated by density centrifugation and stained for CD3, CD4 and CD8, after which CD4+ and CD8+ T cells were sorted on a FACSAria. Trimming takes 6 bases off V and 4 bases off J; junction bases not matched to a gene: 10. In the germline V gene, CDR1 corresponds to MDHEN and CDR2 to SYDVKM. The CDR3 runs 15 amino acids, cysteine and phenylalanine included. Just the 45-base CDR3 DNA is kept, in frame starting at base 1. The sample belongs to a study of CD8+ T cells in alopecia areata (dated 2018 in TCRdb). Concerning the study at large: Treated patients were enrolled in an open-label pilot trial of oral tofacitinib, 5 to 10 mg twice daily, for moderate-to-severe alopecia areata. Amplification of TCRbeta CDR3 regions was done by immunoSEQ multiplex PCR using 35 Vbeta forward primers and 13 Jbeta reverse primers. The study used high-throughput TCRbeta sequencing to examine T cell clonal expansion in alopecia areata, in both the C3H/HeJ mouse model and human patients. In humans, TCRbeta sequencing was performed on scalp tissue and on sorted CD4+ and CD8+ peripheral blood T cells from healthy controls and from patients with patchy or totalis/universalis alopecia areata. The RNA source kit depended on sample type: the PAXgene miRNA kit for fixed scalp, the miRNeasy kit for PBMCs, and the RNeasy kit for mouse skin. Scalp clonality was compared across normal scalp (n=4), patchy alopecia areata scalp (n=8), and alopecia totalis/universalis scalp (n=8). Patients received tofacitinib for 6 to 18 months and were then followed off drug for 6 months to check for delayed response and recurrence. Biopsies were taken from tofacitinib-treated patients at baseline and at 4 and 24 weeks of treatment, and a later scalp biopsy was taken in several of the tofacitinib-treated patients. In treated patients, disease severity was measured using the SALT score, which gives the percentage of scalp surface area affected. Study-wide findings and limitations: Lesional scalp, especially in alopecia totalis/universalis, showed higher clonality and more expanded CD8+ clones than normal scalp, suggesting antigenic drive. During tofacitinib treatment, many expanded lesional clones remained in scalp and blood, and this persistence may partly explain relapse after treatment is stopped. With tofacitinib, both scalp clonality and the number of expanded CD8+ clones among the top 100 scalp clones went down significantly. Scalp TCR repertoire analysis is complicated because resident alphabeta T cells in normal human skin are also sequenced, whereas mouse skin is dominated by gammadelta T cells. Because the treated cohort was small and included a single nonresponder, larger studies are needed to assess links between baseline CD8+ expansion and response. TCR sequences shared between patients were less clear than in mice, possibly partly because of HLA diversity in the patient population.

The specimen was CD8+ T cells sorted from blood, collected at week 24, from a patient treated with tofacitinib. The receptor's source is a human donor with alopecia areata. In this chain, TRBV28 is recombined with TRBJ2-5, with 8 bases in between that match TRBD1. Read as DNA, the sequence is TGTGCCAGCAGCGCAGGGGGCGGATACTTAGAGACCCAGTACTTC. Its protein is CASSAGGGYLETQYF. The entire variable domain, with the stretches around the CDR3 drawn from the reference TRBV28 and TRBJ2-5 proteins, is DVKVTQSSRYLVKRTGEKVFLECVQDMDHENMFWYRQDPGLGLRLIYFSYDVKMKEKGDIPEGYSVSREKKERFSLILESASTNQTSMYLCASSAGGGYLETQYFGPGTRLLVL.